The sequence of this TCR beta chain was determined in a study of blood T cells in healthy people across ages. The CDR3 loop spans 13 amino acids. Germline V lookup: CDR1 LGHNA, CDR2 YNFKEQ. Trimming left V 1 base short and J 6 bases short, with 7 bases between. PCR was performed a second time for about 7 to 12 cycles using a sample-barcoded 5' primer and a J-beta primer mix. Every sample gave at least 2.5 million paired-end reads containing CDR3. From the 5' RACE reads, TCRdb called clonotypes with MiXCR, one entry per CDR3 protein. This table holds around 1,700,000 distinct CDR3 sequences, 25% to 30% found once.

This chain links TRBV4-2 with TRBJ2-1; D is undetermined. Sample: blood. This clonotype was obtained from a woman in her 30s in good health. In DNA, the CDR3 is TGTGCCAGCAGCCAAGGAGGTTTCAATGAGCAGTTCTTC. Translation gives CASSQGGFNEQFF.